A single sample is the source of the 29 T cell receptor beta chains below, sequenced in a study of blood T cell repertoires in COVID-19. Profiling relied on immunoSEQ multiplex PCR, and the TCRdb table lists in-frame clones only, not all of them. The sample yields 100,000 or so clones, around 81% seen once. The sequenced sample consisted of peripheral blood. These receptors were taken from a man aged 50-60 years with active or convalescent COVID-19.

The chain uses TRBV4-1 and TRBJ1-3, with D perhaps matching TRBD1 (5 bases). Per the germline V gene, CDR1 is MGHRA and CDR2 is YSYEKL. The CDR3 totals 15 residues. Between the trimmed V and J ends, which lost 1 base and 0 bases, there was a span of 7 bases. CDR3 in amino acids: CASSQGQGSGNTIYF. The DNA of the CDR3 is TGCGCCAGCAGCCAAGGCCAGGGCTCTGGAAACACCATATATTTT.

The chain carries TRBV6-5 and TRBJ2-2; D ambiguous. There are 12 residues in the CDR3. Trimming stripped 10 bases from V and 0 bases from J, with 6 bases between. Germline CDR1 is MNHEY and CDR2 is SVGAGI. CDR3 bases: TGTGCCACCCAGTCGAACACCGGGGAGCTGTTTTTT. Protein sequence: CATQSNTGELFF.

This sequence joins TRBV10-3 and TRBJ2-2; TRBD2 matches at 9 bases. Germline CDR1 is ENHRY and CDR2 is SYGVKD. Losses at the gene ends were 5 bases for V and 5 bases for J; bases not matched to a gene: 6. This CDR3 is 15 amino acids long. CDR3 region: CAISNSGRITGELFF. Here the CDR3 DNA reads TGTGCCATCAGTAACAGCGGGAGGATTACCGGGGAGCTGTTTTTT.

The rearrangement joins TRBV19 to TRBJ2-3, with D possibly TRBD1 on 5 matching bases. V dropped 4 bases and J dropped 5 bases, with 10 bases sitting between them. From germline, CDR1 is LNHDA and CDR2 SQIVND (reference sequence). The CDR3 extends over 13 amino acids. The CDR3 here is CASSKLQVDTQYF. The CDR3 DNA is TGTGCCAGTAGTAAGTTACAGGTAGATACGCAGTATTTT.

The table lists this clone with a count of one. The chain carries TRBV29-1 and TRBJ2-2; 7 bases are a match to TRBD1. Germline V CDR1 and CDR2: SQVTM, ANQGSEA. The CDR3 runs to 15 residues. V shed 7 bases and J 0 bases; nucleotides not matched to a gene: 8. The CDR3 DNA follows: TGCAGCGCCATACTGGGACAGTCGAACACCGGGGAGCTGTTTTTT. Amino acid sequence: CSAILGQSNTGELFF.

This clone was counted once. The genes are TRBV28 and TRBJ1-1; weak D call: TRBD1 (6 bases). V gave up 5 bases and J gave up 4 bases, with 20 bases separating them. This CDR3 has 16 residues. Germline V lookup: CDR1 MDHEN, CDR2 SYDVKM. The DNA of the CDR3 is TGTGCCAGCAGTCTCGGGACACTACTATGGAGCACTGAAGCTTTCTTT. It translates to CASSLGTLLWSTEAFF.

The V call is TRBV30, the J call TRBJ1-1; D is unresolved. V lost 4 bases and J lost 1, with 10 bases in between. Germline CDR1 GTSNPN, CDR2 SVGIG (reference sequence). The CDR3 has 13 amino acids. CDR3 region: CAWKVKQNTEAFF. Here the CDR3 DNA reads TGTGCCTGGAAAGTAAAGCAGAACACTGAAGCTTTCTTT.

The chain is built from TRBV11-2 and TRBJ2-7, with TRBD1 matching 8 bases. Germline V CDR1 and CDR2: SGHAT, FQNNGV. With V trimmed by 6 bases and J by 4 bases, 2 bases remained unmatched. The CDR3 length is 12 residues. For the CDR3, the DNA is TGTGCCAGCAGTCGGACAGGGTACGAGCAGTACTTC. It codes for CASSRTGYEQYF.

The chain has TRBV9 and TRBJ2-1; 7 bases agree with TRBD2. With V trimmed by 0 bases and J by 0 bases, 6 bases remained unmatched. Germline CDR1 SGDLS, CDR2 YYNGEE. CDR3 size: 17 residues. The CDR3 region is CASSVDREEPSYNEQFF. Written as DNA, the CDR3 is TGTGCCAGCAGCGTAGATCGGGAGGAGCCCTCCTACAATGAGCAGTTCTTC.

The CDR3 DNA reads TGTGCCAGCAGCCAAGATCAATTCTATGGCTACACCTTC. The encoded protein is CASSQDQFYGYTF. The genes are TRBV3-1 (or the pseudogene TRBV3-2) and TRBJ1-2; no clear D gene. The CDR3 has 13 amino acids. V lost 0 bases and J lost 4, with 6 bases in between. Germline loops: CDR1 LGHDT, CDR2 YNNKEL (reference sequence).

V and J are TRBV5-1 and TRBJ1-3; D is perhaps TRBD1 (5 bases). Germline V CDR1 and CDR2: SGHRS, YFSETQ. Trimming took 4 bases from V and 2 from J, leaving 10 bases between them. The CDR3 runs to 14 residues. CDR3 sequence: CASSSGTAGNTIYF. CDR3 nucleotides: TGCGCCAGCAGCAGCGGGACCGCTGGAAACACCATATATTTT.

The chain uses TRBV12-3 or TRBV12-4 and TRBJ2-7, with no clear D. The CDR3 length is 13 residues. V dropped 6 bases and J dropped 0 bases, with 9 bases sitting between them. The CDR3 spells CASSPVSSYEQYF. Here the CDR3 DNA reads TGTGCCAGCAGCCCGGTAAGCTCCTACGAGCAGTACTTC.

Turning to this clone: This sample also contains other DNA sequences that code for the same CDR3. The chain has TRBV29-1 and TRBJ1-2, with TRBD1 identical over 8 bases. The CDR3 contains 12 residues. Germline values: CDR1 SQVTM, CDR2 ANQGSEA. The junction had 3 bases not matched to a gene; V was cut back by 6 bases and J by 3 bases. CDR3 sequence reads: CSVGQGDYGYTF. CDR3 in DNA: TGCAGCGTCGGACAGGGCGACTATGGCTACACCTTC.

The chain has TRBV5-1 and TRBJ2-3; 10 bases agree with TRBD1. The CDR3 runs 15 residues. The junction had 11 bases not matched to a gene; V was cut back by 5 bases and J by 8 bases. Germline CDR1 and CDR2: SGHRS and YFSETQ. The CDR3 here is CASRKEWDRGFTQYF. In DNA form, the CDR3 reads TGCGCCAGCAGAAAAGAATGGGACAGGGGATTTACGCAGTATTTT.

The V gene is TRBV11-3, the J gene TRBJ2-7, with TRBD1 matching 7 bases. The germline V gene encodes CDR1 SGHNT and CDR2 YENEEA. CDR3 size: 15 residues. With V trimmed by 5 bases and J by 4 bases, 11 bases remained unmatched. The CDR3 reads CASSPYGTDPYEQYF. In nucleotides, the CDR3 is TGTGCCAGCAGCCCGTATGGGACAGACCCTTACGAGCAGTACTTC.

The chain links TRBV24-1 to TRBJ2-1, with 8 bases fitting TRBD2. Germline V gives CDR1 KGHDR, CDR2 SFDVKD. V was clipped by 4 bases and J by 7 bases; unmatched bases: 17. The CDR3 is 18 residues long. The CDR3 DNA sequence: TGTGCCACCAGTGACCCCGGGGGGGGCGGGATCCTTCAGAATGAGCAGTTCTTC. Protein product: CATSDPGGGGILQNEQFF.

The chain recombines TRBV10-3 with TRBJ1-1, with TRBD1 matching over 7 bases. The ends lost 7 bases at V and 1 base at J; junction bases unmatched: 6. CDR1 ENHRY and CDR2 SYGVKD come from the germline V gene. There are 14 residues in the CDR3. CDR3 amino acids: CAINPGQTNTEAFF. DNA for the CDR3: TGTGCCATCAATCCGGGACAGACGAACACTGAAGCTTTCTTT.

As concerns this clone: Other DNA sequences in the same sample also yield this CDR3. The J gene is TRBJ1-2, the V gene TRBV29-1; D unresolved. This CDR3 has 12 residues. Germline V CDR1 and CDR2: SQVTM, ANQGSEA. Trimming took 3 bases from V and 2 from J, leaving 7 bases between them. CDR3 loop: CSVDRSNYGYTF. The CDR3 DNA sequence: TGCAGCGTTGACAGGTCGAACTATGGCTACACCTTC.

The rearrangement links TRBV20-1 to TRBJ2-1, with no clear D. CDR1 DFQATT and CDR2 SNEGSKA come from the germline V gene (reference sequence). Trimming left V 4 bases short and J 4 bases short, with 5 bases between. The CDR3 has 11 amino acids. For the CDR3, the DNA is TGCAGTGCTAATCTGTACAATGAGCAGTTCTTC. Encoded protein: CSANLYNEQFF.

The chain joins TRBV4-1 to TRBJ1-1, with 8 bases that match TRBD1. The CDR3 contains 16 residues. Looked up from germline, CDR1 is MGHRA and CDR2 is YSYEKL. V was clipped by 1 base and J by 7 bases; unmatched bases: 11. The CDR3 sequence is CASSQVPPRGRGEAFF. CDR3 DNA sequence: TGCGCCAGCAGCCAAGTTCCCCCCAGGGGGCGAGGTGAAGCTTTCTTT.

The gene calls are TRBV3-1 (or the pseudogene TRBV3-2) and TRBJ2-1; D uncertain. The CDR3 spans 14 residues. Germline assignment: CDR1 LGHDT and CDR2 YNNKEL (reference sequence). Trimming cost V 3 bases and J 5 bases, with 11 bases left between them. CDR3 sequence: CASSQAARNNEQFF. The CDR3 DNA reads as TGTGCCAGCAGCCAGGCGGCCCGGAACAATGAGCAGTTCTTC.

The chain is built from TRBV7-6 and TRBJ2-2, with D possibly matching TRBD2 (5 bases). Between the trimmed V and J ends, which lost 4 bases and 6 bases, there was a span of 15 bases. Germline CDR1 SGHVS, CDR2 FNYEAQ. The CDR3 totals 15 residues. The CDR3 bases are TGTGCCAGCAGCTCCGGAGGTAATAGTGCCGGGGAGCTGTTTTTT. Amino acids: CASSSGGNSAGELFF.

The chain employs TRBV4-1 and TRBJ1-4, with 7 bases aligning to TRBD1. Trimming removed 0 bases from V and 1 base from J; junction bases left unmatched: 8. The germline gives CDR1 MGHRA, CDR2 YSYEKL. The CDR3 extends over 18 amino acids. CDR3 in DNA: TGCGCCAGCAGCCAAGATTGGCGTTCAGGGGGAACTAATGAAAAACTGTTTTTT. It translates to CASSQDWRSGGTNEKLFF.

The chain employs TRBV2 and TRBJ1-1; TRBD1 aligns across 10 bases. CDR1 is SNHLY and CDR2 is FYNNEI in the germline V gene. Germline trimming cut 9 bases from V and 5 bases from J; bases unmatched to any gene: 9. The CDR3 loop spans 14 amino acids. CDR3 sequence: CARRDRGGLTEAFF. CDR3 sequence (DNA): TGTGCCAGGAGGGACAGGGGAGGGTTGACTGAAGCTTTCTTT.

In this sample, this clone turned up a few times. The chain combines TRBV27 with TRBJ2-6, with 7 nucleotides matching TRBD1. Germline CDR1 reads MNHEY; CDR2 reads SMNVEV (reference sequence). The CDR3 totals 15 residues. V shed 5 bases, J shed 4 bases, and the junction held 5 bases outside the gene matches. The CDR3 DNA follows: TGTGCCAGCAGTAACGACAGGGTCGGGGCCAACGTCCTGACTTTC. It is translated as CASSNDRVGANVLTF.

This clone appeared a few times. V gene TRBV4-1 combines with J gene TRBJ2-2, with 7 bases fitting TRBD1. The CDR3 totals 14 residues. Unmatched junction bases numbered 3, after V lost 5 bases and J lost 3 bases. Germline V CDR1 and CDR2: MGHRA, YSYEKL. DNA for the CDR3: TGCGCCAGCAGCGAGACAGGGTACACCGGGGAGCTGTTTTTT. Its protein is CASSETGYTGELFF.

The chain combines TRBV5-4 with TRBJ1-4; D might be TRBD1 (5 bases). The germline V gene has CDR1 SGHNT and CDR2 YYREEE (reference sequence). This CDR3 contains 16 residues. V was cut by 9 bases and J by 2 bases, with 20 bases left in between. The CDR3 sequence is CATNSGGANTNEKLFF. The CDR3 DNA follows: TGTGCCACCAATTCGGGTGGGGCTAACACTAATGAAAAACTGTTTTTT.

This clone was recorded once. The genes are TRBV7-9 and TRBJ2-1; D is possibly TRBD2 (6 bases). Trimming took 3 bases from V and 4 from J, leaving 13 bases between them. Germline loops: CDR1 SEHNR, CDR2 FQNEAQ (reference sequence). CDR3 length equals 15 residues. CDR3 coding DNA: TGTGCCAGCAGCTTGCCAGGAGGGATTTACAATGAGCAGTTCTTC. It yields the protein CASSLPGGIYNEQFF.

The CDR3 region is CASSRGAGGSYEQYF. CDR3 bases: TGTGCCAGCAGTAGGGGGGCGGGGGGCTCCTACGAGCAGTACTTC. This chain uses TRBV27 with TRBJ2-7; 8 nucleotides line up with TRBD2. This CDR3 has 15 amino acids. Trimming removed 5 bases from V and 0 bases from J; junction bases left unmatched: 6. Germline V CDR1 and CDR2: MNHEY, SMNVEV (reference sequence).